This T cell receptor (beta chain) comes out of a study of blood T cell repertoires in COVID-19. Overall study: Spain, Italy and the United States supplied samples that represented acute and convalescent COVID-19.

V lost 0 bases and J 6 bases, leaving 11 bases between the germline ends. CDR1 LGHNA and CDR2 YSLEER come from the germline V gene. The CDR3 totals 15 residues. Original processing notes: Reference gene primer amplification yielded estimated nucleated cell counts. TCRdb's table, derived via immunoSEQ multiplex PCR, lists solely in-frame clones and lacks some. From that table come the V and J calls and clone size; the DNA was used to work out D and trimming. This sample has about 69,000 clones, with roughly 90% found just once. The TCR originated in a man between 25 and 39 years old with acute or convalescent COVID-19. Sequencing was done on a sample of peripheral blood. The chain joins TRBV4-3 to TRBJ2-2; possibly TRBD1 for D (5 bases). This CDR3 reads CASSQESQGAGELFF. The CDR3 DNA follows: TGCGCCAGCAGCCAAGAATCTCAGGGCGCCGGGGAGCTGTTTTTT.